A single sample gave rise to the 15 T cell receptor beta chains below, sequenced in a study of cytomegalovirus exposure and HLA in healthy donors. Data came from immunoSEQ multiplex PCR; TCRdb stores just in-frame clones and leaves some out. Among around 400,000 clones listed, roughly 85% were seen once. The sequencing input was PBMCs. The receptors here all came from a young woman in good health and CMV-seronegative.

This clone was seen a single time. This chain's CDR3 is CASSHQGARGENEQYF. CDR3 nucleotides: TGCGCCAGCAGCCATCAGGGAGCCAGGGGGGAGAACGAGCAGTACTTC. The rearrangement joins TRBV5-1 to TRBJ2-7, with D possibly matching TRBD1 (7 bases). The CDR3 is 16 amino acids. From germline, CDR1 is SGHRS and CDR2 YFSETQ. V lost 4 bases, J lost 5 bases, and 22 bases lay in between. Full variable domain (outside the CDR3, taken from reference TRBV5-1 and TRBJ2-7): KAGVTQTPRYLIKTRGQQVTLSCSPISGHRSVSWYQQTPGQGLQFLFEYFSETQRNKGNFPGRFSGRQFSNSRSEMNVSTLELGDSALYLCASSHQGARGENEQYFGPGTRLTVT.

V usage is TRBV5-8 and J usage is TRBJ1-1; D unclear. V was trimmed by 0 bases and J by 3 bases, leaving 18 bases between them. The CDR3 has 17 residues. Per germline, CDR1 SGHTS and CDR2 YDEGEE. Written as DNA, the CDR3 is TGTGCCAGCAGCTTGGAGAGGGTGGTGAGGGTAGACACTGAAGCTTTCTTT. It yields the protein CASSLERVVRVDTEAFF.

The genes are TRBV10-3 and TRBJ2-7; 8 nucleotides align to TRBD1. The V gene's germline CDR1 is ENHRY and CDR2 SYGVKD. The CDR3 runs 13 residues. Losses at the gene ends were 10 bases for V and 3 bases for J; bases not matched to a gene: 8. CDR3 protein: CATGQGKVYEQYF. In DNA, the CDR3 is TGTGCCACTGGACAGGGTAAGGTCTACGAGCAGTACTTC.

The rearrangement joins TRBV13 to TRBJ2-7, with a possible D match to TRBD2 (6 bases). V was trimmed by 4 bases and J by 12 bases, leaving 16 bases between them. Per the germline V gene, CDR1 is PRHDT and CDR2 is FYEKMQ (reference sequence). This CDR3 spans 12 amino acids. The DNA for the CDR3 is TGTGCCAGCAGCTCCGGGAGACTATCATCGTACTTC. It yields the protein CASSSGRLSSYF.

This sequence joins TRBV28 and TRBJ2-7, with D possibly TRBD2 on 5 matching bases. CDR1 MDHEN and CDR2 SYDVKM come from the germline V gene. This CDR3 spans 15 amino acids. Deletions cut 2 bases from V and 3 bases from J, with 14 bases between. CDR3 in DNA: TGTGCCAGCAGTTTAGAGGGTAGGACCTTCTACGAGCAGTACTTC. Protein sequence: CASSLEGRTFYEQYF.

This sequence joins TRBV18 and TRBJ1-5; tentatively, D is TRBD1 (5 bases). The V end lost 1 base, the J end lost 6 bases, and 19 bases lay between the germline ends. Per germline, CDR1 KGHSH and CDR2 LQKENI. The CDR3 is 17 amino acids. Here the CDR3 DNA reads TGTGCCAGCTCACCACGTGTGGGGGAGGCGAAGGGTCAGCCCCAGCATTTT. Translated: CASSPRVGEAKGQPQHF.

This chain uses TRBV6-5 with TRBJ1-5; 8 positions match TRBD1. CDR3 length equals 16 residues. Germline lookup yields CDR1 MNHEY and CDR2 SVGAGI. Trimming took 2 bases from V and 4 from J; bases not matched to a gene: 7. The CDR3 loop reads CASSYRQGFWNQPQHF. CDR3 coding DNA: TGTGCCAGCAGTTACCGACAGGGGTTCTGGAATCAGCCCCAGCATTTT.

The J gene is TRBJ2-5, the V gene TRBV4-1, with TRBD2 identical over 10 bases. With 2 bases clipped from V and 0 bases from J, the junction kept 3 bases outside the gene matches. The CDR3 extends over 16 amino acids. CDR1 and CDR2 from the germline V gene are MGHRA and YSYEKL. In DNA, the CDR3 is TGCGCCAGCAGCCAATCGACTAGCGGGTACCAAGAGACCCAGTACTTC. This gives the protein CASSQSTSGYQETQYF.

This chain's CDR3 is CASSLKVLADYEQYF. The CDR3 DNA follows: TGTGCCAGCAGCTTAAAAGTACTAGCGGATTACGAGCAGTACTTC. The genes are TRBV7-2 and TRBJ2-7; 8 bases map to TRBD2. CDR1 SGHTA and CDR2 FQGNSA come from the germline V gene. V lost 2 bases, J lost 4 bases, and 7 bases stayed unmatched. This CDR3 contains 15 residues.

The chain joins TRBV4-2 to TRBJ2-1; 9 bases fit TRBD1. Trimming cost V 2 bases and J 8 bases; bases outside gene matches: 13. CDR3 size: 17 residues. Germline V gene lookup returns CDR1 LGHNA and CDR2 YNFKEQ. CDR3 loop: CASSQKTGTGSWDEQFF. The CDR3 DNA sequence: TGTGCCAGCAGCCAAAAAACCGGGACAGGGAGTTGGGATGAGCAGTTCTTC.

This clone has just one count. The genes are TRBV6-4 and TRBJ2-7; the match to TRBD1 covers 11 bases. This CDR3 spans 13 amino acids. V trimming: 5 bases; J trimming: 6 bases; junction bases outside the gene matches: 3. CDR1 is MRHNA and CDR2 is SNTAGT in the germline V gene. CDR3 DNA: TGTGCCAGCAGTAGGGACAGGGGGAGCGAGCAGTACTTC. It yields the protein CASSRDRGSEQYF.

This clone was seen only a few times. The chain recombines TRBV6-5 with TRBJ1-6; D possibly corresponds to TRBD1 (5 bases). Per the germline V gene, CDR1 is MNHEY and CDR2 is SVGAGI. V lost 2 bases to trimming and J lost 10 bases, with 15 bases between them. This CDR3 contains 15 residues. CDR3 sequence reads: CASSYSAGRGSPLHF. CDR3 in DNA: TGTGCCAGCAGTTACAGCGCAGGGAGGGGATCACCCCTCCACTTT.

For the CDR3, the DNA is TGTGCCAGCAGTACCGATGGGCGGGGGCGATTCTATGGCTACACCTTC. Translated: CASSTDGRGRFYGYTF. The rearrangement uses TRBV28 and TRBJ1-2, with D possibly being TRBD1 (6 bases). The CDR3 loop spans 16 amino acids. The V gene lost 5 bases and the J gene lost 4 bases, with 20 bases spanning the gap. Germline V gives CDR1 MDHEN, CDR2 SYDVKM.

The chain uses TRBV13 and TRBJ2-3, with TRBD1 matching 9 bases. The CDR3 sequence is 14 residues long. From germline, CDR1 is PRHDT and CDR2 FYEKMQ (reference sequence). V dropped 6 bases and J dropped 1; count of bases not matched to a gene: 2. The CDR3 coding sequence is TGTGCCAGCAGGGGGGACAGGGGCACAGATACGCAGTATTTT. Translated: CASRGDRGTDTQYF.

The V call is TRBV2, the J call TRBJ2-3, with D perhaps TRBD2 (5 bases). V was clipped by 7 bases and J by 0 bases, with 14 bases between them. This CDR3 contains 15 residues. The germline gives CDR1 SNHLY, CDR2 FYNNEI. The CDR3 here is CASTERAGSTDTQYF. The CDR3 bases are TGTGCCAGCACCGAAAGGGCGGGTAGCACAGATACGCAGTATTTT. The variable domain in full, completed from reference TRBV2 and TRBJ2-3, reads EPEVTQTPSHQVTQMGQEVILRCVPISNHLYFYWYRQILGQKVEFLVSFYNNEISEKSEIFDDQFSVERPDGSNFTLKIRSTKLEDSAMYFCASTERAGSTDTQYFGPGTRLTVL.